A selection of T cell receptor beta chains follows, all from one sample in a study of shared clonotypes between healthy human individuals. Sequenced by immunoSEQ multiplex PCR; TCRdb stores in-frame clones only, minus some. The table has 1,500,000 or so clones, around 98.5% seen once; the top ten hold 0.36%. Sequences were obtained from naive CD4+ T cells sorted from blood. These receptors all come from a man younger than 40 in good health. Both conserved end residues are part of each CDR3. A D gene is named only where the DNA matches it firmly. Rows may omit the clone size; those that give it use once, few, many or a size class.

cdr3_aa	cdr3_nt	j_call	d_call	v_call	clone_size
CASSEHTGRLEKLFF	TGCGCCAGCAGCGAGCATACAGGGAGGTTGGAAAAACTGTTTTTT	TRBJ1-4	.	TRBV10-1	once
CSVPPSGTGNHEQYF	TGCAGCGTACCCCCTTCCGGGACAGGGAACCACGAGCAGTACTTC	TRBJ2-7	TRBD1	TRBV29-1	.
CASSYLAGENEQFF	TGTGCCAGCAGTTACCTCGCAGGCGAAAATGAGCAGTTCTTC	TRBJ2-1	.	TRBV6-5	.
CASSLSYRANLGEAFF	TGTGCCAGCAGTTTATCTTACAGGGCCAACCTCGGTGAAGCTTTCTTT	TRBJ1-1	.	TRBV28	.
CASSLVGQGADTQYF	TGTGCCAGCAGCTTGGTAGGGCAGGGGGCAGATACGCAGTATTTT	TRBJ2-3	TRBD1	TRBV5-4	once
CASSLVDRYEQYF	TGTGCCAGCAGCTTAGTTGATAGATACGAGCAGTACTTC	TRBJ2-7	.	TRBV11-2	once
CSARGGYEQYF	TGCAGCGCAAGGGGCGGGTACGAGCAGTACTTC	TRBJ2-7	.	TRBV29-1	.
CASSFGGSTGELFF	TGCGCCAGCAGCTTTGGGGGGAGCACCGGGGAGCTGTTTTTT	TRBJ2-2	.	TRBV5-1	.
CASSLDRGEAFF	TGTGCCAGCTCACTAGACAGGGGCGAAGCTTTCTTT	TRBJ1-1	TRBD1	TRBV18	.
CASSFLGNEQYF	TGTGCCAGCAGCTTCCTAGGAAACGAGCAGTACTTC	TRBJ2-7	.	TRBV7-9	.
CSARDPGKQFF	TGCAGTGCTAGAGATCCCGGGAAGCAGTTCTTC	TRBJ2-1	.	TRBV20-1	.
CASTPKGDTEAFF	TGTGCCAGCACCCCAAAAGGGGACACTGAAGCTTTCTTT	TRBJ1-1	.	TRBV6-1	.
CASTFTGPGEKLFF	TGTGCCAGCACGTTTACAGGGCCGGGTGAAAAACTGTTTTTT	TRBJ1-4	.	TRBV28	.
CASSRRAGHSYNEQFF	TGTGCCAGCAGCCGAAGAGCGGGCCACTCCTACAATGAGCAGTTCTTC	TRBJ2-1	.	TRBV2	.
CASSFKLGGYTF	TGTGCCAGCAGCTTCAAGTTGGGAGGCTACACCTTC	TRBJ1-2	.	TRBV5-4	.
CASSSTGSGGNEQFF	TGCGCCAGCAGCTCGACAGGGTCGGGGGGCAATGAGCAGTTCTTC	TRBJ2-1	.	TRBV5-1	.
CASSLVVGPMNTEAFF	TGTGCCAGCAGCTTAGTCGTAGGGCCAATGAACACTGAAGCTTTCTTT	TRBJ1-1	.	TRBV7-2	.
CASSFPLTTDTQYF	TGTGCCAGCAGCTTCCCGTTAACCACAGATACGCAGTATTTT	TRBJ2-3	.	TRBV5-4	.